What follows are 21 T cell receptor beta chains derived from one specimen sequenced in a study of blood T cell repertoires in COVID-19 (dated by TCRdb to about 2020). The library was produced with the immunoSEQ multiplex PCR assay. Held by TCRdb, this immuneACCESS table contains in-frame sequences only and omits some clones. Under half of the omission traces to an unresolved V gene where checked; the cause of the rest is unknown. The sample table records roughly 110,000 clones; around 89% of these occur just once. Together, the top ten hold roughly 19% of the sample. The sample taken for sequencing was peripheral blood. Receptors originate from a human donor with acute or convalescent COVID-19. The donor label of this sample is uncertain.

CDR3 sequence reads: CAVRTGPYGYTF. Written as DNA, the CDR3 is TGTGCCGTCCGGACAGGGCCTTATGGCTACACCTTC. The chain joins TRBV6-5 to TRBJ1-2; TRBD1 aligns across 8 bases. CDR1 and CDR2 (germline): MNHEY, SVGAGI. The CDR3 has 12 amino acids. V was clipped by 11 bases and J by 5 bases; unmatched bases: 7.

This clone was seen once. V gene TRBV19 combines with J gene TRBJ1-2; TRBD1 matches at 10 bases. Per germline, CDR1 LNHDA and CDR2 SQIVND (reference sequence). CDR3 length equals 14 residues. The ends lost 7 bases at V and 9 bases at J; junction bases unmatched: 11. The CDR3 DNA sequence: TGTGCCAGTACCCTCGGGGACAGGGGTGAGCGCTACACCTTC. Translating it yields CASTLGDRGERYTF.

The rearrangement uses TRBV19 and TRBJ1-5; D is unresolved. The germline V gene has CDR1 LNHDA and CDR2 SQIVND (reference sequence). V was trimmed by 3 bases and J by 0 bases, leaving 12 bases between them. CDR3 size: 16 residues. This CDR3 reads CASSIWPGDSNQPQHF. The CDR3, as DNA: TGTGCCAGTAGTATCTGGCCCGGGGATAGCAATCAGCCCCAGCATTTT.

This chain uses TRBV4-3 with TRBJ1-1, with 7 bases matching TRBD1. Unmatched junction bases numbered 12, after V lost 0 bases and J lost 5 bases. Germline V gene sequence: CDR1 LGHNA, CDR2 YSLEER. The CDR3 is 17 amino acids. The CDR3 DNA follows: TGCGCCAGCAGCCAAGATCGGGGGACAGCCGTAGGGACTGAAGCTTTCTTT. This encodes CASSQDRGTAVGTEAFF.

The chain has TRBV30 and TRBJ2-1; no clear D gene. The CDR3 extends over 11 amino acids. The germline V and J ends were trimmed by 7 bases and 6 bases, with 10 bases remaining between them. CDR1 and CDR2 (germline): GTSNPN, SVGIG (reference sequence). This chain's CDR3 is CAYVLSNEQFF. CDR3 nucleotide sequence: TGTGCCTATGTACTATCCAATGAGCAGTTCTTC.

The chain carries TRBV27 and TRBJ1-4; TRBD1 might be the D (6 bases). The CDR3 runs to 12 residues. Trimming stripped 5 bases from V and 8 bases from J, with 9 bases between. CDR1 is MNHEY, CDR2 SMNVEV, per germline (reference sequence). CDR3 nucleotide sequence: TGTGCCAGCAGTACCCAGGGGGAAAAACTGTTTTTT. Protein: CASSTQGEKLFF.

The sample holds a few counts of this clone. The V call is TRBV6-5, the J call TRBJ2-7; the D gene is possibly TRBD2 (7 bases). Per germline, CDR1 MNHEY and CDR2 SVGAGI. V was trimmed by 3 bases and J by 4 bases, leaving 10 bases between them. The CDR3 extends over 13 amino acids. The CDR3: CASSYRGAYEQYF. Here the CDR3 DNA reads TGTGCCAGCAGTTATCGGGGGGCTTACGAGCAGTACTTC.

J is TRBJ2-3 and V is TRBV5-1; D unclear. V was shortened by 0 bases and J by 5 bases, with 4 bases between the two germline ends. This CDR3 has 12 amino acids. Germline CDR1 SGHRS, CDR2 YFSETQ. CDR3 in amino acids: CASSLAGDTQYF. CDR3 nucleotides: TGCGCCAGCAGCTTGGCAGGAGATACGCAGTATTTT.

CDR3 nucleotide sequence: TGTGCCAGCAGCTTGGGTGCCGGGTCTACCGAAGCTTTCTTT. The encoded protein is CASSLGAGSTEAFF. The chain joins TRBV5-6 to TRBJ1-1; D gene ambiguous. Deletions cut 0 bases from V and 8 bases from J, with 14 bases between. This CDR3 has 14 amino acids. The germline gives CDR1 SGHDT, CDR2 YYEEEE.

J is TRBJ1-1 and V is TRBV27; possibly TRBD1 for D (6 bases). This CDR3 has 14 residues. The germline V gene encodes CDR1 MNHEY and CDR2 SMNVEV (reference sequence). V was cut by 5 bases and J by 6 bases, with 16 bases left in between. CDR3: CASSVQGFDAEAFF. The CDR3 DNA sequence: TGTGCCAGCAGTGTACAGGGCTTCGACGCTGAAGCTTTCTTT.

The V call is TRBV7-8, the J call TRBJ2-5, with D perhaps matching TRBD1 (6 bases). The V end lost 5 bases, the J end lost 4 bases, and 14 bases lay between the germline ends. CDR1 is SGHVS, CDR2 FQNEAQ, per germline. This CDR3 has 14 amino acids. CDR3 nucleotide sequence: TGTGCCAGCAGCCCAATACAGGGCCCAGAGACCCAGTACTTC. Translated: CASSPIQGPETQYF.

This rearrangement joins TRBV28 to TRBJ1-1; the match to TRBD1 covers 10 bases. V trimming: 6 bases; J trimming: 5 bases; junction bases outside the gene matches: 12. This CDR3 has 16 residues. Germline V gene data show CDR1 as MDHEN and CDR2 as SYDVKM. CDR3 in DNA: TGTGCCAGCAGCTATCGACAGGGGGCCGGCGGAACTGAAGCTTTCTTT. Its translation is CASSYRQGAGGTEAFF. Full variable domain (rest looked up from reference TRBV28 and TRBJ1-1): DVKVTQSSRYLVKRTGEKVFLECVQDMDHENMFWYRQDPGLGLRLIYFSYDVKMKEKGDIPEGYSVSREKKERFSLILESASTNQTSMYLCASSYRQGAGGTEAFFGQGTRLTVV.

The chain's CDR3 is CASSYGLAGGPPYNEQFF. CDR3 nucleotides: TGTGCCAGCAGTTACGGACTAGCGGGAGGGCCCCCCTACAATGAGCAGTTCTTC. This chain joins TRBV6-2 or TRBV6-3 and TRBJ2-1; 15 bases are shared with TRBD2. V lost 2 bases and J lost 2; bases outside the gene matches: 4. The CDR3 totals 18 residues. Germline lookup yields CDR1 MNHEY and CDR2 SVGEGT.

The CDR3 DNA sequence: TGTGCCAGTACCAGCGGGGTTGGACCTGAAGCTTTCTTT. Its translation is CASTSGVGPEAFF. The chain joins TRBV6-6 to TRBJ1-1; D is unresolved. The CDR3 extends over 13 amino acids. Trimming shortened V by 9 bases and J by 6 bases, and 17 bases separated the two germline ends. Germline V gene data show CDR1 as MNHNY and CDR2 as SVGAGI (reference sequence).

The chain recombines TRBV6-5 with TRBJ2-7, with TRBD2 matching 8 bases. Per the germline V gene, CDR1 is MNHEY and CDR2 is SVGAGI. The CDR3 runs 15 residues. V lost 0 bases and J lost 7; bases outside the gene matches: 8. The CDR3 DNA is TGTGCCAGCAGTTACTCTCTTGCGGGAGGAAGTGAGCAGTACTTC. Its protein is CASSYSLAGGSEQYF.

This chain links TRBV3-1 (or the pseudogene TRBV3-2) with TRBJ2-7; D call uncertain. Per germline, CDR1 LGHDT and CDR2 YNNKEL (reference sequence). This CDR3 is 12 amino acids long. The germline V and J ends were trimmed by 0 bases and 3 bases, with 3 bases remaining between them. The CDR3 DNA sequence: TGTGCCAGCAGCCAAGACGGCTACGAGCAGTACTTC. Translated: CASSQDGYEQYF.

The J gene is TRBJ2-1, the V gene TRBV4-2, with 9 positions matching TRBD2. There are 14 residues in the CDR3. Germline loops: CDR1 LGHNA, CDR2 YNFKEQ. Germline trimming cut 2 bases from V and 6 bases from J; bases unmatched to any gene: 2. The CDR3 sequence is CASSQPAGGNEQFF. DNA for the CDR3: TGTGCCAGCAGCCAACCAGCGGGAGGCAATGAGCAGTTCTTC.

The V gene is TRBV28, the J gene TRBJ2-2; 7 bases line up with TRBD2. V shed 2 bases, J shed 5 bases, and the junction held 5 bases outside the gene matches. Germline values: CDR1 MDHEN, CDR2 SYDVKM. The CDR3 consists of 15 residues. CDR3 DNA sequence: TGTGCCAGCAGTTTAATTGGGACTAAAACCGGGGAGCTGTTTTTT. Its protein is CASSLIGTKTGELFF. The full variable domain, with the rest looked up from reference TRBV28 and TRBJ2-2, is DVKVTQSSRYLVKRTGEKVFLECVQDMDHENMFWYRQDPGLGLRLIYFSYDVKMKEKGDIPEGYSVSREKKERFSLILESASTNQTSMYLCASSLIGTKTGELFFGEGSRLTVL.

This chain links TRBV5-6 with TRBJ2-1, with TRBD2 as a possible D gene (6 bases). V lost 1 base and J lost 0, with 20 bases in between. The CDR3 extends over 19 amino acids. In germline, CDR1 is SGHDT, CDR2 YYEEEE. CDR3 bases: TGTGCCAGCAGCTTGTTGCGAGGTGCTAGCGCAAGCTCCTACAATGAGCAGTTCTTC. It specifies CASSLLRGASASSYNEQFF.

This sequence joins TRBV2 and TRBJ1-6, with D unclear. This CDR3 region has 16 residues. Germline V gene data show CDR1 as SNHLY and CDR2 as FYNNEI. The ends were cut back, 8 bases at V and 5 bases at J, with 19 bases in the middle. This chain's CDR3 is CASSGEGWADNSPLHF. CDR3 nucleotides: TGTGCCAGCTCCGGCGAGGGTTGGGCTGATAATTCACCCCTCCACTTT.

The chain uses TRBV18 and TRBJ1-4; a weak D match, TRBD1 (6 bases). The CDR3 extends over 14 amino acids. Germline values: CDR1 KGHSH, CDR2 LQKENI. V was pared by 9 bases and J by 4 bases, with 15 bases between. CDR3 sequence reads: CASSQDSLNEKLFF. The CDR3 coding sequence is TGTGCCAGTTCCCAGGACAGCCTTAATGAAAAACTGTTTTTT.